A single sample gave rise to the 11 T cell receptor beta chains below, sequenced in a study of beta chain features in type 1 diabetes. What was sequenced were expressed TCRB transcripts, since all of the isolated RNA had been reverse transcribed. Using immunoSEQ multiplex PCR, the repertoire was profiled, and TCRdb retains in-frame clones only, with some absent. This sample carries hundreds of thousands of clones, over 9.5% of them seen once, and the ten largest clones take roughly 0.046%. The sequenced material came from naive CD4+ T cells from blood. These receptors originate from a woman aged 18-35 years in good health.

The chain recombines TRBV30 with TRBJ1-6; D not certain. CDR1 and CDR2 from the germline V gene are GTSNPN and SVGIG (reference sequence). The CDR3 contains 13 residues. The V gene lost 3 bases and the J gene lost 9 bases, with 12 bases spanning the gap. The CDR3 bases are TGTGCCTGGAGGGCCAGTATGGGTTCACCCCTCCACTTT. The encoded protein is CAWRASMGSPLHF.

The V and J genes are TRBV7-8 and TRBJ2-7; D unclear. Looked up from germline, CDR1 is SGHVS and CDR2 is FQNEAQ. The CDR3 extends over 13 amino acids. Trimming cost V 0 bases and J 5 bases, with 8 bases left between them. CDR3 amino acids: CASSLAGGHEQYF. In DNA form, the CDR3 reads TGTGCCAGCAGCTTAGCAGGCGGCCACGAGCAGTACTTC.

In its sample, this clone was seen a few times. The V and J genes are TRBV7-9 and TRBJ1-1, with TRBD1 matching over 10 bases. V was pared by 7 bases and J by 0 bases, with 8 bases of the junction left unmatched. Germline loops: CDR1 SEHNR, CDR2 FQNEAQ (reference sequence). This CDR3 is built from 16 residues. CDR3 loop: CASNRRQGAMNTEAFF. The DNA of the CDR3 is TGTGCCAGCAACCGCCGACAGGGGGCTATGAACACTGAAGCTTTCTTT.

The chain employs TRBV25-1 and TRBJ1-1; possibly TRBD1 for D (5 bases). Looked up from germline, CDR1 is MGHDK and CDR2 is SYGVNS. Trimming shortened V by 3 bases and J by 7 bases, and 12 bases separated the two germline ends. The CDR3 sequence is 13 residues long. For the CDR3, the DNA is TGTGCCAGCAGTGATGAAAAAGGGGTTGAAGCTTTCTTT. Amino acid sequence: CASSDEKGVEAFF. The full variable domain, completed using reference TRBV25-1 and TRBJ1-1, is EADIYQTPRYLVIGTGKKITLECSQTMGHDKMYWYQQDPGMELHLIHYSYGVNSTEKGDLSSESTVSRIRTEHFPLTLESARPSHTSQYLCASSDEKGVEAFFGQGTRLTVV.

This clone occurred a few times. One end of the junction fails to match germline, which may point to a read error. The chain employs TRBV7-7 and TRBJ2-6; D gene uncertain. Germline V CDR1 and CDR2: SSHAT, FNYEAQ (reference sequence). The CDR3 has 15 amino acids. The CDR3 sequence: CASSPADSGANVLTF. The DNA for the CDR3 is TGTGCTAGCAGCCCGGCGGACTCTGGGGCCAACGTCCTGACTTTC. The whole variable domain, remainder taken from reference TRBV7-7 and TRBJ2-6, is GAGVSQSPRYKVTKRGQDVTLRCDPISSHATLYWYQQALGQGPEFLTYFNYEAQPDKSGLPSDRFSAERPEGSISTLTIQRTEQRDSAMYRCASSPADSGANVLTFGAGSRLTVL.

The chain recombines TRBV5-6 with TRBJ2-1, with TRBD2 matching 7 bases. Germline CDR1 reads SGHDT; CDR2 reads YYEEEE. The CDR3 sequence is 16 residues long. The trim removed 2 bases at V and 4 bases at J, leaving 9 bases unmatched. CDR3 coding DNA: TGTGCCAGCAGCTTCAGTTTGCGGGGGTCTTACAATGAGCAGTTCTTC. Translating gives CASSFSLRGSYNEQFF. The full variable domain, in which reference TRBV5-6 and TRBJ2-1 provide the parts outside the CDR3, is DAGVTQSPTHLIKTRGQQVTLRCSPKSGHDTVSWYQQALGQGPQFIFQYYEEEERQRGNFPDRFSGHQFPNYSSELNVNALLLGDSALYLCASSFSLRGSYNEQFFGPGTRLTVL.

This clone appeared a few times. The CDR3 region has the DNA TGTGCCAGCAGCTTAGGGTTTTCAGGGTCCTACAATGAGCAGTTCTTC. Its protein is CASSLGFSGSYNEQFF. The chain recombines TRBV7-3 with TRBJ2-1, with D perhaps TRBD1 (5 bases). Per the germline V gene, CDR1 is SGHTA and CDR2 is FQGTGA. The CDR3 has 16 residues. Trimming removed 2 bases at V and 1 base at J, with 12 bases between.

V gene TRBV7-8 combines with J gene TRBJ2-5; weak D call: TRBD2 (5 bases). With 3 bases removed from V and 2 bases from J, the gap between germline ends came to 13 bases. This CDR3 region has 15 residues. Germline-derived CDR1 and CDR2 are SGHVS and FQNEAQ. CDR3 in amino acids: CASSLREKGQETQYF. In DNA form, the CDR3 reads TGTGCCAGCAGCTTGAGGGAGAAAGGTCAAGAGACCCAGTACTTC.

Concerning this clone: Within the sample, other DNA sequences also encode this same CDR3. V usage is TRBV6-5 and J usage is TRBJ1-6, with 8 bases that match TRBD1. The CDR3 sequence is 14 residues long. V gave up 2 bases and J gave up 7 bases; unmatched junction bases: 1. The V gene's germline CDR1 is MNHEY and CDR2 SVGAGI. The CDR3 DNA reads TGTGCCAGCAGTTACGACAGGGGAAATTCACCCCTCCACTTT. Amino acids: CASSYDRGNSPLHF.

The chain joins TRBV29-1 to TRBJ1-2; 7 nucleotides match TRBD1. There are 13 residues in the CDR3. Per germline, CDR1 SQVTM and CDR2 ANQGSEA. Germline trimming cut 1 base from V and 8 bases from J; bases unmatched to any gene: 7. The CDR3 sequence is CSVEADRVKGYTF. The DNA of the CDR3 is TGCAGCGTTGAAGCCGACAGGGTCAAGGGCTACACCTTC.

In its sample, this clone was seen a few times. The chain is built from TRBV28 and TRBJ2-7; TRBD1 matches at 9 bases. Trimming at V came to 7 bases and at J to 10 bases, leaving 14 bases not matched to a gene. The CDR3 is 14 residues long. Germline CDR1 MDHEN, CDR2 SYDVKM. The CDR3 DNA is TGTGCCAGCAACCAACAGGGGGCAGTTAGGCAACAGTACGTC. It encodes CASNQQGAVRQQYV.